One sample yielded the 2 T cell receptor beta chains listed below, sequenced in a study of blood T cells in healthy people across ages (dated by TCRdb to between 2014 and 2017). Receptor amplification or capture employed 5' RACE. Reads for this sample came from an Illumina HiSeq 2500. A second roughly 7 to 11 cycle PCR used a sample-barcoded 5' primer and a J-beta primer mix. The public sequencing data were trimmed at Q25 with fastp and processed into clonotypes with MiXCR by TCRdb, which kept only in-frame beta chains. Entries are consolidated by CDR3 protein sequence, retaining the most common genes and DNA. This sample gives roughly 2 million distinct CDR3 sequences in total; 49% of them show up just once. The biggest ten clones account for roughly 2.1% of the sample. The specimen sequenced was blood. The source is a woman aged 40-49 years in good health.

This clonotype was counted a few times. This chain connects TRBV7-6 to TRBJ2-6; D call uncertain. V lost 4 bases, J lost 1 base, and 8 bases lay in between. This CDR3 has 15 residues. From germline, CDR1 is SGHVS and CDR2 FNYEAQ. This CDR3 reads CASSSQFSGANVLTF. CDR3 nucleotides: TGTGCCAGCAGCTCCCAGTTTTCTGGGGCCAACGTCCTGACTTTC.

V and J are TRBV7-9 and TRBJ1-2; D remains ambiguous. The V end lost 2 bases, the J end lost 0 bases, and 19 bases lay between the germline ends. The CDR3 has 18 amino acids. Germline V lookup: CDR1 SEHNR, CDR2 FQNEAQ (reference sequence). DNA for the CDR3: TGTGCCAGCAGCTTAATCCCGGGTGCAAACCCCGCTAACTATGGCTACACCTTC. Translation gives CASSLIPGANPANYGYTF. Filled out from reference TRBV7-9 and TRBJ1-2, the complete variable domain reads DTGVSQNPRHKITKRGQNVTFRCDPISEHNRLYWYRQTLGQGPEFLTYFQNEAQLEKSRLLSDRFSAERPKGSFSTLEIQRTEQGDSAMYLCASSLIPGANPANYGYTFGSGTRLTVV.